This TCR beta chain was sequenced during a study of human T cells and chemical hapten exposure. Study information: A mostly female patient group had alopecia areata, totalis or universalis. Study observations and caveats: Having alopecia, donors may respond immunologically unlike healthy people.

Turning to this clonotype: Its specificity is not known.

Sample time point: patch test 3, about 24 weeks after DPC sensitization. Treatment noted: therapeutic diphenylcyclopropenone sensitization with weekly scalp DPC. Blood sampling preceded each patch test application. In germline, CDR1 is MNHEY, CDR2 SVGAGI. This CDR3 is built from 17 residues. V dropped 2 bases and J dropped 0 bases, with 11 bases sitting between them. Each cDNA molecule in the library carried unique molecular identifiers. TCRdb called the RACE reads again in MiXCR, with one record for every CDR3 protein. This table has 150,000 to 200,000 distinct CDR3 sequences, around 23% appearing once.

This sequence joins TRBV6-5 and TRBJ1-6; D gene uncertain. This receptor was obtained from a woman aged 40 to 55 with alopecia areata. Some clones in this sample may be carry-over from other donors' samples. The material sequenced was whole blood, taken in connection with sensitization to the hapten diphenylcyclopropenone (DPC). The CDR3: CASSYGPHSSYNSPLHF. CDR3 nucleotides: TGTGCCAGCAGTTACGGGCCCCACAGCTCCTATAATTCACCCCTCCACTTT.